This T cell receptor (beta chain) was sequenced in a study of T-cell memory formation after mild COVID-19 (TCRdb year 2021). Concerning the study at large: TCR sequence clusters from the two donors were largely donor specific. In a couple of donors, T-cell clones that expanded and contracted after mild COVID-19 were tracked by sequencing TCRalpha and TCRbeta repertoires over time. Two young, previously healthy adult volunteers, one female and one male, were included in the cohort.

The research as a whole found: Whether the second-wave clones peaking on day 37 were SARS-CoV-2 specific was not confirmed. The study covered only a couple of mild cases, and larger cohorts including severe cases with pre-infection samples were considered necessary. Contracting CD4+ clones were found mainly in CM and EM memory subsets, while CD8+ clones were enriched in EMRA. Clones that contracted from day 15 to 85 showed balanced CD4/CD8 phenotypes, whereas a second wave of clones that expanded from day 15 to 37 leaned towards CD4+. Some responding clones were detected in pre-infection memory, suggesting pre-existing cross-reactive memory T cells joined the SARS-CoV-2 response.

This clonotype was observed a handful of times. Its cognate antigen has yet to be identified. Base qualities were left out, and no much larger clone turns up one base away. The cysteine opens and the phenylalanine closes a CDR3 of 16 amino acids. The retained sequence is limited to the CDR3, 48 bases, with the frame set at the first base. Compared with germline, V lacks 5 bases and J lacks 6 bases; bases without a gene match: 8. Per the germline V gene, MNHNS is the CDR1 and SASEGT is the CDR2. Ficoll-Paque density gradient centrifugation was the method used to isolate PBMCs. These reads were obtained on an Illumina NovaSeq 6000. cDNA libraries for TCRalpha and TCRbeta were prepared by 5'RACE using constant-segment primers, with sample barcodes and unique molecular identifiers added. Trizol reagent was used to extract RNA from every sample. Libraries were amplified in two PCR steps, with a second sample barcode and Illumina TruSeq adapters added in the second step. The libraries were sequenced on an Illumina NovaSeq using 2 x 150 bp paired-end reads. Per the authors' processing: With migec v1.2.7, reads were demultiplexed and then collapsed into UMI-guided consensus sequences. With mixcr v2.1.11, UMI consensuses were aligned to TRA and TRB V and J templates and assembled into clonotypes. Expanded or contracted clonotypes were those called significant by both edgeR and NoisET, with noise models trained on biological replicates. edgeR calls used a false discovery rate-adjusted p below 0.01 and a log2 fold-change threshold of 1. As an exploratory analysis of dynamics, max-normalized trajectories of the 1000 most abundant clonotypes were examined by PCA with hierarchical clustering. Separately sequenced CD4+ and CD8+ repertoires were used to assign the CD4 or CD8 phenotype of responding clones. TCRdb reran the public reads through fastp at Q25 and MiXCR, keeping productive beta chains. CDR3 protein sequences are deduplicated, and each keeps its most common genes and DNA. Clone size and V and J calls follow TCRdb, not the original study. The sample has hundreds of thousands of distinct CDR3 sequences on record, about 20% of them singletons. Around 9.2% of the sample goes to the ten largest clones.

This chain is built from TRBV6-1 and TRBJ2-7; 15 bases in between match TRBD2. Source material: PBMCs or a T cell subset sorted from them (not recorded which). This sequence originates from an adult woman who had mild COVID-19 (a few samples of this study predate the infection). The sample titles of this study are shuffled in the database, so cell type and time point are left out; the donor was told from shared clones. The CDR3 protein sequence reads: CASSYRTSGGVFEQYF. The DNA sequence is TGTGCCAGCAGTTACCGGACTAGCGGGGGGGTATTCGAGCAGTACTTC.